The next 21 T cell receptor beta chains were all read from a single sample in a study of cytomegalovirus exposure and HLA in healthy donors. PCR employed 60 Vbeta and 13 Jbeta primers. Generated by immunoSEQ multiplex PCR, the TCRdb table keeps only in-frame clones and is missing some. The profile shows fewer than 200,000 clones, around three quarters of them singletons. Sequencing was performed on PBMCs. The receptor source for this set is a man between 40 and 49 years old in good health and CMV-seropositive.

The CDR3 loop is CASSQDLRGRAEAFF. The DNA for the CDR3 is TGCGCCAGCAGCCAAGATCTGAGGGGGCGGGCTGAAGCTTTCTTT. This chain uses TRBV4-3 with TRBJ1-1, with TRBD1 matching 7 bases. Germline V gives CDR1 LGHNA, CDR2 YSLEER. J was trimmed by 6 bases and V by 0 bases; bases with no gene match: 7. This CDR3 has 15 residues.

For the CDR3, the DNA is TGTGCCATCAGTGAGGACGGCAGGGGAGCTTTCTTT. Protein sequence: CAISEDGRGAFF. The chain links TRBV10-3 to TRBJ1-1; D possibly corresponds to TRBD1 (6 bases). This CDR3 is built from 12 residues. Trimming stripped 2 bases from V and 10 bases from J, with 11 bases between. The germline V gene encodes CDR1 ENHRY and CDR2 SYGVKD.

The chain is built from TRBV7-2 and TRBJ1-5, with D uncertain. Germline V gene sequence: CDR1 SGHTA, CDR2 FQGNSA. Trimming shortened V by 5 bases and J by 7 bases, and 15 bases separated the two germline ends. CDR3 length equals 14 residues. CDR3 residues: CASSRTGGEQPQHF. The CDR3 DNA sequence: TGTGCCAGCAGCCGGACGGGAGGTGAGCAGCCCCAGCATTTT.

The chain has TRBV11-1 and TRBJ2-7; a possible D gene is TRBD2 (6 bases). Per germline, CDR1 SGHAT and CDR2 FQDESV (reference sequence). The CDR3 has 16 residues. The germline V and J ends were trimmed by 6 bases and 5 bases, with 23 bases remaining between them. CDR3 bases: TGTGCCAGCAGTTTTCACGGGACTCCCAGAGCCCACGAGCAGTACTTC. Translating gives CASSFHGTPRAHEQYF.

This sequence joins TRBV18 and TRBJ2-2; a weak D match, TRBD2 (5 bases). Germline V lookup: CDR1 KGHSH, CDR2 LQKENI. V lost 3 bases and J lost 7, with 12 bases in between. The CDR3 spans 14 residues. DNA for the CDR3: TGTGCCAGCTCACCGTCGACGGGGATCGGGGAGCTGTTTTTT. Translating it yields CASSPSTGIGELFF.

V and J are TRBV19 and TRBJ2-7, with a tentative D call TRBD1 (6 bases). V was shortened by 6 bases and J by 2 bases, with 14 bases between the two germline ends. Germline V gene sequence: CDR1 LNHDA, CDR2 SQIVND (reference sequence). This CDR3 is 14 amino acids long. The CDR3, as DNA: TGTGCCAGTAGACCCACAGGGAAAGCCTACGAGCAGTACTTC. Translating it yields CASRPTGKAYEQYF.

The chain links TRBV5-1 to TRBJ1-4, with 8 bases identical to TRBD1. This CDR3 region has 14 residues. Germline CDR1 SGHRS, CDR2 YFSETQ. After removal of 4 bases from V and 7 bases from J, the junction contained 6 bases not matched to a gene. The DNA of the CDR3 is TGCGCCAGCAGCACAGGACAGGGAGGTGAAAAACTGTTTTTT. Its protein is CASSTGQGGEKLFF.

This clone was found a few times. CDR3 region: CASSPTGSGEKLFF. The CDR3 DNA reads as TGTGCCAGCAGCCCGACAGGGTCCGGGGAAAAACTGTTTTTT. This chain joins TRBV5-4 and TRBJ1-4; 7 nucleotides match TRBD1. CDR1 and CDR2 from the germline V gene are SGHNT and YYREEE (reference sequence). Unmatched junction bases numbered 8, after V lost 4 bases and J lost 8 bases. The CDR3 is 14 amino acids. Variable domain in full (rest from reference TRBV5-4 and TRBJ1-4): ETGVTQSPTHLIKTRGQQVTLRCSSQSGHNTVSWYQQALGQGPQFIFQYYREEENGRGNFPPRFSGLQFPNYSSELNVNALELDDSALYLCASSPTGSGEKLFFGSGTQLSVL.

The genes are TRBV5-1 and TRBJ1-1; possibly TRBD1 for D (5 bases). The germline gives CDR1 SGHRS, CDR2 YFSETQ. V was clipped by 0 bases and J by 2 bases, with 8 bases between them. The CDR3 is 14 residues long. CDR3 region: CASSLGQTNTEAFF. CDR3 coding DNA: TGCGCCAGCAGCTTGGGACAGACAAACACTGAAGCTTTCTTT. Variable domain in full (rest from reference TRBV5-1 and TRBJ1-1): KAGVTQTPRYLIKTRGQQVTLSCSPISGHRSVSWYQQTPGQGLQFLFEYFSETQRNKGNFPGRFSGRQFSNSRSEMNVSTLELGDSALYLCASSLGQTNTEAFFGQGTRLTVV.

The chain joins TRBV19 to TRBJ1-2; D perhaps matches TRBD1 (6 bases). The germline CDR1 and CDR2 sequences are LNHDA and SQIVND (reference sequence). There are 14 residues in the CDR3. Trimming stripped 3 bases from V and 1 base from J, with 9 bases between. The CDR3 nucleotides are TGTGCCAGTAGTATGGACAGTAATAACTATGGCTACACCTTC. It translates to CASSMDSNNYGYTF.

The rearrangement uses TRBV11-1 and TRBJ2-3; a weak D match, TRBD2 (5 bases). This CDR3 comprises 15 residues. In germline, CDR1 is SGHAT, CDR2 FQDESV (reference sequence). The germline V and J ends were trimmed by 8 bases and 0 bases, with 15 bases remaining between them. The CDR3 nucleotides read TGTGCCAGCCAAAGGAGAGGGTCCAGCACAGATACGCAGTATTTT. It codes for CASQRRGSSTDTQYF.

This clone was detected only once. The gene calls are TRBV4-3 and TRBJ1-3; tentative D call: TRBD1 (5 bases). This CDR3 comprises 14 residues. CDR1 and CDR2 (germline): LGHNA, YSLEER. With 0 bases removed from V and 3 bases from J, the gap between germline ends came to 6 bases. CDR3 sequence: CASSQEGVGNTIYF. CDR3 in DNA: TGCGCCAGCAGCCAAGAAGGGGTTGGAAACACCATATATTTT.

CDR3 DNA sequence: TGTGCCAGCAGCCCAGGGCAGGGCTATGGCTACACCTTC. It codes for CASSPGQGYGYTF. The chain has TRBV16 and TRBJ1-2; tentatively, D is TRBD1 (5 bases). Germline V gene lookup returns CDR1 KGHSY and CDR2 FQNENV. Deletions cut 4 bases from V and 4 bases from J, with 10 bases between. CDR3 size: 13 residues.

This chain joins TRBV29-1 and TRBJ2-5, with 14 nucleotides matching TRBD2. With 4 bases clipped from V and 5 bases from J, the junction kept 9 bases outside the gene matches. The CDR3 spans 16 residues. Per the germline V gene, CDR1 is SQVTM and CDR2 is ANQGSEA. CDR3 bases: TGCAGCGTTGTATATGGACTAGCGGGGGGCTTTGAGACCCAGTACTTC. It translates to CSVVYGLAGGFETQYF.

This chain uses TRBV4-1 with TRBJ1-1; TRBD1 is a possible D gene (6 bases). The germline V gene has CDR1 MGHRA and CDR2 YSYEKL. V was cut by 3 bases and J by 6 bases, with 17 bases left in between. The CDR3 sequence is 15 residues long. The CDR3 reads CASSQQQGMGSEAFF. The CDR3 nucleotides read TGCGCCAGCAGCCAGCAGCAGGGGATGGGCTCTGAAGCTTTCTTT.

The chain carries TRBV27 and TRBJ1-4, with D perhaps matching TRBD1 (5 bases). Germline loops: CDR1 MNHEY, CDR2 SMNVEV (reference sequence). This CDR3 is built from 11 residues. V was shortened by 5 bases and J by 11 bases, with 9 bases between the two germline ends. The CDR3 loop reads CASSLGGKLFF. DNA of the CDR3: TGTGCCAGCAGTCTCGGGGGGAAACTGTTTTTT.

The rearrangement links TRBV18 to TRBJ2-1; TRBD2 matches at 8 bases. The CDR3 runs 15 residues. Germline CDR1 reads KGHSH; CDR2 reads LQKENI. Germline trimming cut 3 bases from V and 6 bases from J; bases unmatched to any gene: 7. CDR3 sequence: CASSPPRGDRNEQFF. The CDR3 DNA reads TGTGCCAGCTCACCCCCGCGGGGGGATCGCAATGAGCAGTTCTTC.

The chain is built from TRBV27 and TRBJ2-2, with TRBD1 identical over 9 bases. The germline CDR1 and CDR2 sequences are MNHEY and SMNVEV (reference sequence). The CDR3 is made up of 16 amino acids. J lost 5 bases, V lost 6 bases, and 10 bases had no gene match. The CDR3 nucleotides are TGTGCCAGCAGAGGACGGGGACAGGGAAAAACCGGGGAGCTGTTTTTT. Translated: CASRGRGQGKTGELFF.

This clone was seen more than once but under ten times. The rearrangement joins TRBV9 to TRBJ2-2; 7 bases map to TRBD2. The CDR3 covers 14 residues. V shed 4 bases, J shed 1 base, and the junction held 1 base outside the gene matches. The germline V gene has CDR1 SGDLS and CDR2 YYNGEE. In nucleotides, the CDR3 is TGTGCCAGCAGCAGGGAGGGGAACACCGGGGAGCTGTTTTTT. Translation: CASSREGNTGELFF.

J is TRBJ1-2 and V is TRBV5-4; D not certain. The V end lost 0 bases, the J end lost 2 bases, and 14 bases lay between the germline ends. CDR1 and CDR2 (germline): SGHNT, YYREEE (reference sequence). The CDR3 is 16 amino acids. The CDR3 region has the DNA TGTGCCAGCAGCTTGGAGGGCCGACTACCAAACTATGGCTACACCTTC. Protein: CASSLEGRLPNYGYTF.

This sequence joins TRBV9 and TRBJ2-3, with 8 bases lining up with TRBD2. This CDR3 region has 16 residues. Germline CDR1 SGDLS, CDR2 YYNGEE. With 0 bases clipped from V and 5 bases from J, the junction kept 8 bases outside the gene matches. The CDR3 reads CASSVATGGPVDTQYF. In DNA form, the CDR3 reads TGTGCCAGCAGCGTAGCGACGGGGGGGCCAGTAGATACGCAGTATTTT.